One and the same sample provided the 21 T cell receptor beta chains below, sequenced in a study of OX40 agonist ivuxolimab in advanced cancers. The protocol was immunoSEQ multiplex PCR, while the TCRdb copy is restricted to in-frame clones and leaves out a portion. Here the sample spans 40,000 to 60,000 clones, around 87% being singletons. The sequencing used CD4+ or CD8+ T cells sorted from blood, collected in a trial of the OX40 agonist ivuxolimab. These TCRs come from an adult with an advanced solid tumor such as melanoma, head and neck, liver or kidney cancer.

The chain couples TRBV29-1 to TRBJ2-3; 12 bases fit TRBD2. CDR1 is SQVTM and CDR2 is ANQGSEA in the germline V gene. V dropped 3 bases and J dropped 6; count of bases not matched to a gene: 10. The CDR3 totals 16 residues. The CDR3 sequence: CSVDRQALAGGDTQYF. The CDR3 DNA follows: TGCAGCGTTGACAGGCAGGCTCTAGCGGGGGGGGATACGCAGTATTTT.

This clone was found once. The V and J genes are TRBV7-3 and TRBJ2-1, with 10 bases aligning to TRBD2. The trim removed 5 bases at V and 6 bases at J, leaving 4 bases unmatched. The CDR3 runs 14 residues. The V gene's germline CDR1 is SGHTA and CDR2 FQGTGA. In DNA, the CDR3 is TGTGCCAGCAGCCATGGGACTAGCGCCAATGAGCAGTTCTTC. As protein: CASSHGTSANEQFF.

The V call is TRBV28, the J call TRBJ1-5; 7 positions agree with TRBD1. The CDR3 runs to 16 residues. Germline V lookup: CDR1 MDHEN, CDR2 SYDVKM. V dropped 3 bases and J dropped 1; count of bases not matched to a gene: 6. The CDR3 bases are TGTGCCAGCAGTTTGCCCTCAGGGGGAAGCAATCAGCCCCAGCATTTT. Encoded protein: CASSLPSGGSNQPQHF.

The V call is TRBV28, the J call TRBJ1-5; 7 bases agree with TRBD1. The CDR3 consists of 14 residues. Looked up from germline, CDR1 is MDHEN and CDR2 is SYDVKM. Germline trimming cut 4 bases from V and 4 bases from J; bases unmatched to any gene: 4. In nucleotides, the CDR3 is TGTGCCAGCAGTTACGACAGGGCTAATCAGCCCCAGCATTTT. Protein: CASSYDRANQPQHF.

The chain is built from TRBV19 and TRBJ1-1, with a possible D match to TRBD1 (6 bases). Trimming took 9 bases from V and 2 from J, leaving 19 bases between them. Germline values: CDR1 LNHDA, CDR2 SQIVND (reference sequence). This CDR3 is built from 15 residues. The CDR3 is CASLAGGGSNTEAFF. The CDR3 DNA follows: TGTGCCAGCCTGGCCGGTGGGGGCAGTAACACTGAAGCTTTCTTT.

The rearrangement uses TRBV18 and TRBJ1-2; 9 positions match TRBD1. CDR1 KGHSH and CDR2 LQKENI come from the germline V gene. Trimming removed 4 bases from V and 8 bases from J; junction bases left unmatched: 11. The CDR3 contains 15 residues. Here the CDR3 reads CASSQAGTGFWGYTF. The CDR3 DNA follows: TGTGCCAGCTCACAAGCCGGGACAGGGTTTTGGGGCTACACCTTC.

J is TRBJ2-1 and V is TRBV12-5, with 9 bases lining up with TRBD2. Losses at the gene ends were 4 bases for V and 3 bases for J; bases not matched to a gene: 4. Per the germline V gene, CDR1 is LGHNT and CDR2 is FRNRAP. The CDR3 is made up of 15 amino acids. The CDR3 protein is CASGSGTSFYNEQFF. CDR3 nucleotides: TGTGCTAGTGGTTCGGGGACTAGCTTCTACAATGAGCAGTTCTTC.

CDR3 loop: CASSYPGTADTEAFF. In DNA form, the CDR3 reads TGTGCCAGCAGTTACCCCGGGACCGCCGACACTGAAGCTTTCTTT. J is TRBJ1-1 and V is TRBV6-5, with D perhaps matching TRBD1 (5 bases). Germline loops: CDR1 MNHEY, CDR2 SVGAGI. V was shortened by 2 bases and J by 3 bases, with 13 bases between the two germline ends. This CDR3 has 15 amino acids.

The DNA of the CDR3 is TGTGCCAGCAGCCAATCGCCCTCATCTCCAGGGAAGGGCAACACTGAAGCTTTCTTT. The encoded protein is CASSQSPSSPGKGNTEAFF. The V and J genes are TRBV16 and TRBJ1-1; TRBD1 might be the D (5 bases). The CDR3 extends over 19 amino acids. The germline V and J ends were trimmed by 0 bases and 2 bases, with 22 bases remaining between them. Per the germline V gene, CDR1 is KGHSY and CDR2 is FQNENV.

The gene calls are TRBV5-1 and TRBJ2-5; 8 bases are shared with TRBD1. Per the germline V gene, CDR1 is SGHRS and CDR2 is YFSETQ. This CDR3 is 14 amino acids long. V was clipped by 4 bases and J by 7 bases; unmatched bases: 9. The CDR3 loop is CASSNIQGVGTQYF. The CDR3 region has the DNA TGCGCCAGCAGCAACATACAGGGGGTTGGGACCCAGTACTTC.

This chain uses TRBV7-2 with TRBJ2-2; 13 bases map to TRBD2. CDR3 length equals 19 residues. V shed 5 bases, J shed 2 bases, and the junction held 11 bases outside the gene matches. Germline CDR1 and CDR2: SGHTA and FQGNSA. The CDR3 spells CASSPPGLAGIINTGELFF. The CDR3 coding sequence is TGTGCCAGCAGCCCCCCGGGACTAGCGGGGATTATTAACACCGGGGAGCTGTTTTTT.

This chain joins TRBV5-6 and TRBJ1-3; possibly TRBD1 for D (6 bases). There are 15 residues in the CDR3. V was cut by 5 bases and J by 0 bases, with 12 bases left in between. Germline CDR1 is SGHDT and CDR2 is YYEEEE. The CDR3 DNA is TGTGCCAGCAGGCTACAGGGTAACTCTGGAAACACCATATATTTT. The encoded protein is CASRLQGNSGNTIYF.

The DNA for the CDR3 is TGTGCCAGCAGCTCTTGGGCGGCCCAAGAGACCCAGTACTTC. Its translation: CASSSWAAQETQYF. J is TRBJ2-5 and V is TRBV11-3; D remains unclear. Per germline, CDR1 SGHNT and CDR2 YENEEA. With 4 bases removed from V and 1 base from J, the gap between germline ends came to 10 bases. The CDR3 sequence is 14 residues long.

The chain employs TRBV5-1 and TRBJ1-6, with a possible D match to TRBD1 (5 bases). Trimming pared 0 bases from V and 2 bases from J, leaving 21 bases between. The CDR3 spans 20 residues. Germline V lookup: CDR1 SGHRS, CDR2 YFSETQ. CDR3 DNA: TGCGCCAGCAGCTTGGAACCGATGAAGGGTCTAGGGGCCTATAATTCACCCCTCCACTTT. It encodes CASSLEPMKGLGAYNSPLHF.

The gene calls are TRBV7-2 and TRBJ2-5; 13 bases fit TRBD2. CDR1 SGHTA and CDR2 FQGNSA come from the germline V gene. The ends lost 0 bases at V and 4 bases at J; junction bases unmatched: 2. CDR3 length: 16 amino acids. CDR3 residues: CASSLARLAGGETQYF. The CDR3 DNA reads as TGTGCCAGCAGCTTAGCCCGACTAGCGGGAGGAGAGACCCAGTACTTC.

This clone came up once. This chain links TRBV5-1 with TRBJ2-5; 10 bases fit TRBD1. CDR3 length: 15 amino acids. J gave up 3 bases and V 4 bases, and 6 bases lay outside the gene matches. The germline V gene has CDR1 SGHRS and CDR2 YFSETQ. The CDR3 protein is CASSGGQGFEETQYF. The CDR3 region has the DNA TGCGCCAGCAGCGGGGGACAGGGGTTCGAAGAGACCCAGTACTTC.

The chain links TRBV5-5 to TRBJ2-1; possibly TRBD2 for D (5 bases). Per the germline V gene, CDR1 is SGHKS and CDR2 is YYEKEE (reference sequence). The CDR3 extends over 14 amino acids. V dropped 1 base and J dropped 4 bases, with 9 bases sitting between them. This CDR3 is CASSLPPGYNEQFF. CDR3 in DNA: TGTGCCAGCAGCTTGCCGCCGGGATACAATGAGCAGTTCTTC.

The chain joins TRBV19 to TRBJ1-4; 8 positions match TRBD1. Looked up from germline, CDR1 is LNHDA and CDR2 is SQIVND (reference sequence). Trimming took 5 bases from V and 5 from J; bases not matched to a gene: 7. The CDR3 loop spans 15 amino acids. The CDR3 region is CASSVGQAKNEKLFF. DNA of the CDR3: TGTGCCAGTAGTGTGGGACAGGCCAAGAATGAAAAACTGTTTTTT.

DNA for the CDR3: TGTGCCAGCAGCAACTGGGGGAAGAACACTGAAGCTTTCTTT. Its protein product is CASSNWGKNTEAFF. J is TRBJ1-1 and V is TRBV7-9, with D possibly being TRBD1 (5 bases). The V gene lost 5 bases and the J gene lost 1 base, with 11 bases spanning the gap. Looked up from germline, CDR1 is SEHNR and CDR2 is FQNEAQ (reference sequence). This CDR3 region has 14 residues.

This chain uses TRBV15 with TRBJ2-4; tentative D call: TRBD1 (5 bases). Germline V CDR1 and CDR2: LNHNV, YYDKDF (reference sequence). CDR3 length: 13 residues. The ends were cut back, 5 bases at V and 3 bases at J, with 8 bases in the middle. The CDR3 nucleotides read TGTGCCACCAGCGGGGCAGGCAAAAACATTCAGTACTTC. This codes for CATSGAGKNIQYF.

The chain employs TRBV5-4 and TRBJ2-1, with 10 positions matching TRBD2. Germline loops: CDR1 SGHNT, CDR2 YYREEE (reference sequence). The trim removed 2 bases at V and 8 bases at J, leaving 7 bases unmatched. The CDR3 totals 15 residues. CDR3 residues: CASSLRLAGVDEQFF. CDR3 nucleotides: TGTGCCAGCAGCTTACGGCTAGCGGGAGTGGATGAGCAGTTCTTC.